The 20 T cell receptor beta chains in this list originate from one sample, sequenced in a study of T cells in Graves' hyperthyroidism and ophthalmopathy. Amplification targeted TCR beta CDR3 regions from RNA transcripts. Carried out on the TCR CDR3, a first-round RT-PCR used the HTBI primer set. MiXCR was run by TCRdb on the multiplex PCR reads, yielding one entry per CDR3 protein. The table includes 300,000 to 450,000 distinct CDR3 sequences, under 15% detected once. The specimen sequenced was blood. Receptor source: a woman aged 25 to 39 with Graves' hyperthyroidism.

CDR3 loop: CATSGGLAGAWNEQFF. Here the CDR3 DNA reads TGTGCCACCAGTGGGGGACTAGCGGGAGCTTGGAATGAGCAGTTCTTC. This chain uses TRBV24-1 with TRBJ2-1; 14 bases are shared with TRBD2. The CDR3 runs to 16 residues. Germline V CDR1 and CDR2: KGHDR, SFDVKD. V dropped 5 bases and J dropped 7; count of bases not matched to a gene: 6.

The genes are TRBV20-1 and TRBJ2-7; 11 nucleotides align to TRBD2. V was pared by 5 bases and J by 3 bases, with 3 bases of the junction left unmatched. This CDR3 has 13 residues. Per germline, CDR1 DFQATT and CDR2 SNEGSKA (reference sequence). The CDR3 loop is CSASGLAGYEQYF. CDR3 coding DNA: TGCAGTGCTTCCGGACTAGCGGGCTACGAGCAGTACTTC.

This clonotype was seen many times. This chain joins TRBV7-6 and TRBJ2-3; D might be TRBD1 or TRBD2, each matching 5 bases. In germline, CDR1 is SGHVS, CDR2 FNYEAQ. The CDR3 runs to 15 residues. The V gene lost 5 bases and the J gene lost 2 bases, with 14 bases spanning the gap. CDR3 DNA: TGTGCCAGCAGCCGAAGGGACGGAAACACAGATACGCAGTATTTT. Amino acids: CASSRRDGNTDTQYF. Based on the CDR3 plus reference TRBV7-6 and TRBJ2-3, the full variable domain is GAGVSQSPRYKVTKRGQDVALRCDPISGHVSLYWYRQALGQGPEFLTYFNYEAQQDKSGLPNDRFSAERPEGSISTLTIQRTEQRDSAMYRCASSRRDGNTDTQYFGPGTRLTVL.

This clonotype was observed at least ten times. The CDR3 bases are TGTGCCAGCAGCCAAAGCAGGAATTCACCCCTCCACTTT. Encoded protein: CASSQSRNSPLHF. The V and J genes are TRBV3-1 and TRBJ1-6; D gene uncertain. The germline V gene has CDR1 LGHDT and CDR2 YNNKEL (reference sequence). Trimming removed 2 bases from V and 7 bases from J, with 6 bases in between. CDR3 length: 13 residues. Full variable domain (remainder filled in from reference TRBV3-1 and TRBJ1-6): DTAVSQTPKYLVTQMGNDKSIKCEQNLGHDTMYWYKQDSKKFLKIMFSYNNKELIINETVPNRFSPKSPDKAHLNLHINSLELGDSAVYFCASSQSRNSPLHFGNGTRLTVT.

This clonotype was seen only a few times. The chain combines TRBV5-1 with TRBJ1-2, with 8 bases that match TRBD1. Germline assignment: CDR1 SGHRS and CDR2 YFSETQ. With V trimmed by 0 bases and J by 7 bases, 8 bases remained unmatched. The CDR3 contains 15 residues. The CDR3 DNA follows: TGCGCCAGCAGCTTGGACGGACAGGGTACGTCTGGCTACACCTTC. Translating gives CASSLDGQGTSGYTF.

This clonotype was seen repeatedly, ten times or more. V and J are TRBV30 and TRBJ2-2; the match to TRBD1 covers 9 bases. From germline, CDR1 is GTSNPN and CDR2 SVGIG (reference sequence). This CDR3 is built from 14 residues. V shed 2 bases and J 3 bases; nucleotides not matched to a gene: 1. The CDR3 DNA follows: TGTGCCTGGAGTTGGGACAGGGACACCGGGGAGCTGTTTTTT. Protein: CAWSWDRDTGELFF.

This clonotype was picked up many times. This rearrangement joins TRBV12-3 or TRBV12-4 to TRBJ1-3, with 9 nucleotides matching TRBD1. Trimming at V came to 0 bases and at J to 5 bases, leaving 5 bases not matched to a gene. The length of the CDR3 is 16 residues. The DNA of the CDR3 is TGTGCCAGCAGTTTAGCCGACAGGGGGAATAGAAACACCATATATTTT. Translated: CASSLADRGNRNTIYF.

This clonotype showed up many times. In DNA form, the CDR3 reads TGTGCCAGCAGCTTAGCAGGGGCGCAAACTGAAGCTTTCTTT. Encoded protein: CASSLAGAQTEAFF. The gene calls are TRBV7-9 and TRBJ1-1; a possible D gene is TRBD1 (5 bases). Trimming pared 0 bases from V and 5 bases from J, leaving 10 bases between. Germline V gene sequence: CDR1 SEHNR, CDR2 FQNEAQ (reference sequence). The CDR3 has 14 amino acids.

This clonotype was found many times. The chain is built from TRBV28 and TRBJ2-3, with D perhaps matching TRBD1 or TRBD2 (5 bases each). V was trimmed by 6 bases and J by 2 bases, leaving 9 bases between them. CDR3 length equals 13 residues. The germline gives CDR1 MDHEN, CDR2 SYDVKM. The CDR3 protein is CASSSGTTDTQYF. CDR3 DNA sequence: TGTGCCAGCAGCTCCGGGACCACAGATACGCAGTATTTT.

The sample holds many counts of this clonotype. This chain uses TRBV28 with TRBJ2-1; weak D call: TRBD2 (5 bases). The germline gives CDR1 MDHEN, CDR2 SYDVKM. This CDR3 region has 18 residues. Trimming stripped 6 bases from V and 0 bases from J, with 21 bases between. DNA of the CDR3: TGTGCCAGCAGCCATACTAGAAGCGAAAGAAGCTCCTACAATGAGCAGTTCTTC. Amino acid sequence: CASSHTRSERSSYNEQFF.

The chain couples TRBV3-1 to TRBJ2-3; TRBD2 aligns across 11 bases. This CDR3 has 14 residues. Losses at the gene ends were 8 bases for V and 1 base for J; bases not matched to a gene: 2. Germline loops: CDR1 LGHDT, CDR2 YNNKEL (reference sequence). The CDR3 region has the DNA TGTGCCAGCGGGACTAGCGGAGGCACAGATACGCAGTATTTT. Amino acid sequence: CASGTSGGTDTQYF.

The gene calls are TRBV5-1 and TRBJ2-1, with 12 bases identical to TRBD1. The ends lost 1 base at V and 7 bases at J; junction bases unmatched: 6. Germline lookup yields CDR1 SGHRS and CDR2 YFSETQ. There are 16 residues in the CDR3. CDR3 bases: TGCGCCAGCAGCTTGTCCGGGACAGGGGGCGTGAATGAGCAGTTCTTC. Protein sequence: CASSLSGTGGVNEQFF.

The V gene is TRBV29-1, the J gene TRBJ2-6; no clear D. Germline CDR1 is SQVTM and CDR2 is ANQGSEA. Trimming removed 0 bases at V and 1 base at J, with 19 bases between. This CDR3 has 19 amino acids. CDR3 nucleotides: TGCAGCGTTGAAGATCGGGCGATTCCCAGAGTATCTGGGGCCAACGTCCTGACTTTC. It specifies CSVEDRAIPRVSGANVLTF. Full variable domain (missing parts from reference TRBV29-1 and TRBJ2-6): SAVISQKPSRDICQRGTSLTIQCQVDSQVTMMFWYRQQPGQSLTLIATANQGSEATYESGFVIDKFPISRPNLTFSTLTVSNMSPEDSSIYLCSVEDRAIPRVSGANVLTFGAGSRLTVL.

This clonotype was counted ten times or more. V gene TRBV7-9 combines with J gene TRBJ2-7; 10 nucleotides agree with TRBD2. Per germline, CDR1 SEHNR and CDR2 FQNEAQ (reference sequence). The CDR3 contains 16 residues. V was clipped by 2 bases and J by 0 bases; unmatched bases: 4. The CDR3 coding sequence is TGTGCCAGCAGCTTACGAGCGGGAGGGAGCTCCTACGAGCAGTACTTC. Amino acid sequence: CASSLRAGGSSYEQYF.

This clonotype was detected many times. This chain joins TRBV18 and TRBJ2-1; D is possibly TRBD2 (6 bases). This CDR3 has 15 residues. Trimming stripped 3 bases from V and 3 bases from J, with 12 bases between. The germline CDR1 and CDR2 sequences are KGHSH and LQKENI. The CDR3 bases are TGTGCCAGCTCACCGGGCGGGATCGGCTACAATGAGCAGTTCTTC. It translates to CASSPGGIGYNEQFF. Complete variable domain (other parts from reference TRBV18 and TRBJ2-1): NAGVMQNPRHLVRRRGQEARLRCSPMKGHSHVYWYRQLPEEGLKFMVYLQKENIIDESGMPKERFSAEFPKEGPSILRIQQVVRGDSAAYFCASSPGGIGYNEQFFGPGTRLTVL.

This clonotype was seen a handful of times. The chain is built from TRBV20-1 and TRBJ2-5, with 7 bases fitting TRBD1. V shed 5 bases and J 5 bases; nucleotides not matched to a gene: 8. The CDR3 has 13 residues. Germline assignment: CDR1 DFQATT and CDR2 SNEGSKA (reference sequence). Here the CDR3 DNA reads TGCAGTGCTTTTACGACAGGGCTGGAGACCCAGTACTTC. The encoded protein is CSAFTTGLETQYF.

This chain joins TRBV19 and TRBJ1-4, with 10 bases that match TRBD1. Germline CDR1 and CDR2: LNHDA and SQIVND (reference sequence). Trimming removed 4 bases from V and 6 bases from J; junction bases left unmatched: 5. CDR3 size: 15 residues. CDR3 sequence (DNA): TGTGCCAGTAGTAGACCCGGGACAGGGGATGAAAAACTGTTTTTT. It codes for CASSRPGTGDEKLFF.

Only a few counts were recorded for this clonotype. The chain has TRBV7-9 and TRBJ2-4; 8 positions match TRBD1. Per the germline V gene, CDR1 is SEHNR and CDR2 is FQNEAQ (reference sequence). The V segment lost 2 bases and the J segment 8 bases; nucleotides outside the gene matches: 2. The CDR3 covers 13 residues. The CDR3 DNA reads TGTGCCAGCAGCTTAACGGACAGGGACATTCAGTACTTC. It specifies CASSLTDRDIQYF.

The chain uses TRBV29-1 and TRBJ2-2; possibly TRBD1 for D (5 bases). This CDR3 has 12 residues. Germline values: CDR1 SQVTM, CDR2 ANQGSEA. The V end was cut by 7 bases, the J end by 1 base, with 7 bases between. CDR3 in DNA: TGCAGCGGTGGACAGAACACCGGGGAGCTGTTTTTT. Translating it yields CSGGQNTGELFF.

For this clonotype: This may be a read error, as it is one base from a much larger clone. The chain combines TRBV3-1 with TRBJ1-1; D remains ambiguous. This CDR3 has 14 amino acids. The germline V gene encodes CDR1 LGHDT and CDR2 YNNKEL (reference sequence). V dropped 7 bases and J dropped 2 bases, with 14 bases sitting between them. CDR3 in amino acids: CASNWLSDNTEAFF. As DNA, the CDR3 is TGTGCCAGCAACTGGCTCAGTGACAACACTGAAGCTTTCTTT.